This record covers a single TCR beta chain. No cognate antigen has been identified for it. No much larger clonotype is one base removed from it; base qualities were not supplied. The germline V gene encodes CDR1 DFQATT and CDR2 SNEGSKA (reference sequence). Measured from the cysteine to the phenylalanine, the CDR3 is 11 residues long. The kept DNA is CDR3 alone, 33 bases in frame from the first base. This sample stems from a study of cytomegalovirus exposure and HLA in healthy donors (dated by TCRdb to the late 2010s). Looking at the study overall: An earlier analysis of several hundred of the donors reported about 260 Gb of sequence data and 117 million unique TCR beta sequences obtained from around 170 million T cells. The study profiled the T cell repertoires of fewer than 850 subjects by immunosequencing and related them to cytomegalovirus serostatus. In addition to the first cohort of 666 subjects, a separate validation cohort of approximately 110 different subjects was used. The later analysis used no new phenotypic data to find candidate immune exposures, relying instead on TCR beta sequences and their occurrence across donors. Among about 360 genotyped donors of the cohort, an average of about 240,000 unique TCR beta nucleotide sequences were sequenced per donor, about a sixth of them non-productive. Donor age, sex, ethnicity and CMV serostatus were compiled together with the repertoire data. The study aimed to test whether cataloging public T cell receptors could reveal signatures of past pathogen exposure. Class I and class II HLA loci were covered by the typing at four-digit resolution. In an earlier analysis of over 550 of the donors, high-throughput TCR beta sequencing was used to judge whether each TCR beta V gene segment behaved as functional or pseudogenic. Every repertoire in the discovery cohort had been generated on one and the same sequencing platform. Around 300 gigabases of sequencing data and 70 million to 100 million unique TCR sequences were included in an early release covering about 620 HLA-typed donors. To predict cytomegalovirus infection status, the study brought together high-throughput TCR immunosequencing, statistical association of individual TCRs with disease status, and machine learning. Genome-wide SNP genotypes for about 65% of the roughly 670 donors were used in a later genetic analysis, which treated that subset as a discovery cohort. A handful of DR-DQ haplotypes were handled as single units for association and clustering because linkage in the cohort was strong. In a later analysis, previously published TCR beta repertoires from hundreds of donors were re-analyzed and high-resolution HLA genotyping was added so that TCR occurrence patterns could be studied. Of the roughly 410 genotyped donors, 75% to 85% were placed in the genetic ancestry cluster associated with self-reported Caucasian donors. The number of donors typed differed by locus, with about 629-640 for A, B, C, DRB1 and DQB1, 522 for DQA1, 606 for DPA1, and 400 to 490 for DPB1.

Results the study describes overall, beyond this receptor: In a later analysis, HLA-associated TCR beta chains were found to be more clonally expanded and to have lower generation probabilities than equally common non-associated chains. Most CMV-associated TCR beta chains appeared to be HLA-restricted in a later analysis, and the HLA associations seemed to be driven largely by CMV exposure. In the study, about 150 TCR beta chains were listed as associated with cytomegalovirus. Roughly uniform sequencing depth across donors was assumed in presence/absence analyses, although this assumption may not hold. Several of the top co-occurrence clusters appeared to be linked to parvovirus B19, influenza, CMV and Epstein-Barr virus, according to a later analysis. This cohort had only TCR beta chains sequenced, and the lack of alpha or paired-chain data limited which features could be detected. The earlier analysis of 587 of the donors excluded roughly 17 rarely observed V segments, including chromosome 9 orphons, because counts were too low. CMV serostatus was the only immune exposure information available for the cohort. A further reported finding was that TCR beta sequences accurately predicted the HLA-A and HLA-B alleles for most subjects in the first cohort. Some IMGT-functional V segments, including TRBV6-2 and TRBV6-3, could not be distinguished by the 87-base-pair reads and were therefore excluded. A later analysis associated 16,951 TCR beta sequences with specific HLA alleles at a false discovery rate of 0.05. According to the authors, the approach could potentially be generalized to other disease states and immunological phenotypes. Because HLA typing was missing for some donors at each locus, association tests included only the typed subset. Assigning TCR associations to individual alleles was difficult when HLA alleles, especially DR and DQ, strongly co-occurred. While some public TCRs were present in many individuals, most TCR sequences turned up only very rarely across donors. In a later genetic analysis, fewer N-insertions in productive TCRs were reported among donors in an Asian-associated ancestry cluster than the approximately 670-donor mean. A later genetic analysis associated a missense DCLRE1C variant with V-gene and J-gene trimming of TCR beta chains, and an independent cohort replicated the association. Correlated functional status among segregating V segments might be attributable to linkage disequilibrium, but an unknown experimental factor could not be ruled out. In vitro tests confirmed that a few of the cytomegalovirus-associated TCR beta chains recognize cytomegalovirus antigens. A later analysis found that TCR association rates varied across HLA loci, with DRB1 alleles showing the most associated TCRs and HLA-C alleles the fewest. In an earlier analysis of about 550 of the donors, most TCR beta V segments were observed in productive rearrangements about 87% or about 30% of the time, broadly matching IMGT annotations. A cluster of highly shared sequence variants was judged likely to represent a technical artifact of the sequencing pipeline. Cytomegalovirus status was reported to be diagnosed by the classifier with high specificity and sensitivity in both the original and validation cohorts.

The cohort was made up of approximately 700 healthy bone marrow donors. At the time of sampling, every cohort member was nominally healthy, though immune exposures that went unrecorded were likely present. The donor tested CMV seronegative, placing the donor among the roughly 350 seronegative members of the cohort. A peripheral blood sample was collected from each donor, and TCR beta sequencing was performed on peripheral blood mononuclear cells. The Qiagen DNeasy Blood Extraction Kit was used to extract genomic DNA from the blood cell samples. Receptor amplification or capture employed the immunoSEQ multiplex PCR assay. For the multiplex PCR, a mixture combining 60 forward primers for TCR Vbeta segments and 13 reverse primers for TCR Jbeta segments was used. A multiplex PCR assay on genomic DNA amplified the CDR3 region of rearranged TCR beta genes. Amplified TCR beta libraries were sequenced as 87-base-pair reads on the Illumina HiSeq System. The published analysis was carried out like this. Across the 500 to 700 repertoires, a later analysis counted tens of millions of unique TCR beta chains, roughly 11 million of which were shared by at least two donors. Raw reads were error-corrected and collapsed into unique sequences by a nearest-neighbor algorithm in which closely related sequences were merged to remove PCR and sequencing errors. CDR3 sequences were aligned to IMGT reference sequences to assign V, D and J gene segments. For a sequence to be retained, a match of at least six nucleotides was required to both a V gene segment and a J gene segment. Rearrangements were called productive when the CDR3 lacked stop codons and stayed in frame with V and J; all others were non-productive. Following IMGT convention, CDR3 was defined as the stretch from the second conserved V-encoded cysteine up to the conserved J-encoded phenylalanine. Sequences without an unambiguous match to a single V gene segment were excluded from the earlier analysis of several hundred of the donors. In an earlier analysis of approximately 550 of the donors, V segments were called functional above 56.7% productive rearrangements and were called segregating when the between-donor standard deviation exceeded 5%. A statistical classification framework was built for diagnosing cytomegalovirus status from the catalog of TCR beta chain sequences. A later analysis assigned V and J genes by comparing TCR nucleotide sequences with IMGT/GENE-DB human TR gene sequences. Using the TCRdist pipeline, a later analysis assigned CDR3 sequences along with most-parsimonious VDJ recombination scenarios. A later analysis defined each TCR beta chain by its CDR3 amino acid sequence plus V-gene family, and excluded reads lacking a unique V-gene family. In a later analysis, a few hundred highly shared, low-generation-probability nucleotide sequences were removed to address suspected cross-contamination and a sequencing artifact. In a later analysis, a clonal expansion index was calculated for each public chain from normalized within-repertoire ranks of inferred template counts. Generation probabilities in a later analysis came from a VDJ recombination model fitted to out-of-frame rearrangements, and those results were checked against IGoR. Hypergeometric tests were used in a later analysis to score TCR-TCR, TCR-HLA and TCR-CMV co-occurrence, with a repertoire-size bias correction applied to the TCR pairs. False discovery rates were estimated in a later analysis by permuting HLA or CMV assignments 20 times. In a later analysis, co-occurring TCRs were grouped with DBSCAN, and TCRdist sequence similarity was added when clustering was performed within HLA-allele-positive subsets. Repertoires with fewer than 30,000 or more than 120,000 public chains were left out of co-occurrence clustering, as were about five repertoires with anomalous nucleotide sharing. Held by TCRdb, this immuneACCESS table contains in-frame sequences only and omits some clones. Under half of the omission traces to an unresolved V gene where checked; the cause of the rest is unknown. V and J calls plus clone size are reproduced from that table; the DNA served to infer D and trimming. The sample table shows some 51,000 clones, and about 76% are seen once. Around 2.5% of the sample belongs to the ten largest clones.

Source material: PBMCs. This receptor was obtained from a female donor in good health and CMV-seronegative. The chain couples TRBV20-1 to TRBJ2-5; no confident D gene assignment can be made. The DNA end is a closer match to TRBJ2-7, so the J assignment may be wrong. The CDR3 protein is CSARTTYEQYF. The DNA sequence follows: TGCAGTGCTAGGACAACCTACGAGCAGTACTTC.